This T cell receptor beta chain stems from a study of OX40 agonist ivuxolimab in advanced cancers. The repertoire was sequenced with immunoSEQ multiplex PCR; TCRdb's copy has only in-frame clones and lacks some. The sample shows about 74,000 clones, around 84% of them seen only once. The germline gives CDR1 LNHDA, CDR2 SQIVND (reference sequence). The CDR3 contains 17 residues. Trimming removed 0 bases from V and 0 bases from J, with 9 bases in between. The receptor was isolated from an adult with an advanced solid tumor such as melanoma, head and neck, liver or kidney cancer. The specimen was CD4+ or CD8+ T cells sorted from blood, collected in a trial of the OX40 agonist ivuxolimab. V and J are TRBV19 and TRBJ2-6; tentative D call: TRBD1 (5 bases). In DNA, the CDR3 is TGTGCCAGTAGTATAGATCACAGGACCTCTGGGGCCAACGTCCTGACTTTC. Translating it yields CASSIDHRTSGANVLTF.